The T cell receptor beta chain under discussion was sequenced for a study of PD-1 blockade in classical Hodgkin lymphoma (TCRdb year 2020). For context, the study as a whole: Nivolumab dosing was 3 mg/kg intravenously every 2 weeks, continuing until either disease progression or unacceptable toxicity. The study used CyTOF and TCR beta sequencing to define a peripheral blood immune signature of response to PD-1 blockade in classical Hodgkin lymphoma.

Genomic DNA was isolated using the Qiagen DNeasy kit from unsorted PBMCs as well as from negatively selected CD4+ and CD8+ fractions. Using primers that anneal to V and J segments, immunoSEQ multiplex PCR amplified the TCR beta CDR3 regions. A synthetic immune receptor repertoire was used to minimize amplification bias, and remaining bias was computationally removed after sequencing. Turning to the authors' computational methods: Repertoire diversity was quantified as the Shannon entropy index using custom Python scripts. Unsorted, CD4+ and CD8+ repertoires were analyzed separately, except in combined analyses where CD4+ and CD8+ sequences were merged in silico. Clonal expansion was defined as a frequency increase of at least 2-fold after treatment compared with C1D1, and clones undetected at baseline were assigned a pseudocount of 0.5. Singleton clones were defined as clones with 0 or 1 copy at C1D1, and non-singleton clones were defined as clones with 2 or more copies. Clones expanded in unsorted samples were annotated as CD4+, CD8+ or unknown by matching protein sequences in sorted samples from the same patient. Wilcoxon tests on paired samples were used to test diversity changes from C1D1 to C4D1. The source is immuneACCESS, and TCRdb retained only in-frame sequences with V and J called. Part of the clones is not carried over; for the studies checked, unresolved V genes explain less than half of this, and the remainder is unexplained. That table gives V, J and clone size, and the DNA gave D and trimming. The sample data list around 21,000 clones, and over 65% of these were observed just once. Roughly 7.3% of the sample is held by the ten biggest clonotypes.

Sequences SGHTA (CDR1) and FQGTGA (CDR2) are obtained from the germline V gene. V gives up 1 base and J gives up 2 bases, and the segment between their germline ends measures 5 bases. There are 13 amino acids in the CDR3, from cysteine to phenylalanine inclusive. CDR3 DNA is the only sequence kept; it has 39 bases, read in frame from the first base. The full study reports these points: Baseline TCR diversity was reported to be lower in newly diagnosed patients than in healthy donors, and even lower in relapsed/refractory patients. The study was limited to a single clinical trial cohort, and causes of repertoire differences, possibly disease activity or prior therapy, remained undefined. By C4D1, a significant rise was seen in CD4+ TCR diversity but not in CD8+ TCR diversity (p=0.0027 vs p=0.16), and the rise was most apparent among complete responders (p=0.02). Patients starting nivolumab less than 1 year after ASCT had lower diversity and were excluded from later analyses to avoid confounding by immune reconstitution. Among trial patients, those achieving complete response had baseline diversity similar to that of newly diagnosed patients, while diversity was significantly lower in partial responders and progressors.

Worth noting for this clone: Its specific antigen is unknown. The input lacks base qualities; no much larger clone sits a single base away.

In the paper's terms, the time point label means: cycle 4 day 1 (C4D1), after 5 to 7 weeks of nivolumab. Every trial patient had relapsed following autologous stem cell transplantation, and prior brentuximab vedotin exposure was what differed among cohorts A, B and C. Using a Miltenyi CD8+ T cell isolation kit, CD8+ T cells were purified from thawed PBMCs through magnetic negative selection. A total of 56 patients with relapsed/refractory classical Hodgkin lymphoma made up the trial cohort, and each patient's best overall response was complete response, partial response or progressive disease. Trial patients were treated with single-agent nivolumab in the multi-cohort phase II CheckMate 205 trial. An independent review committee assessed best overall response by applying the 2007 International Working Group response criteria. Trial PBMCs were collected just before the start of nivolumab (C1D1) and during therapy at cycle 2 day 1 and cycle 4 day 1. Peripheral blood was collected in 8 mL Vacutainer Cell Preparation Tubes, from which PBMCs were isolated by centrifugation and then cryopreserved. Purified CD4+ and CD8+ fractions were generated only in cases for which an additional PBMC sample was available. Magnetically labelled cells were depleted on LS columns in a quadroMACS separator, and the flow-through was collected as the purified fraction.

Sequenced here: CD8+ T cells from blood, sampled before the fourth cycle of nivolumab. This clonotype was sampled from a human donor with classical Hodgkin lymphoma. This sequence uses TRBV7-3 and TRBJ1-1; the D gene cannot be named for sure. The DNA is TGTGCCAGCAGCTTAAAAGTTAACACTGAAGCTTTCTTT. Translated, it gives CASSLKVNTEAFF. With all but the CDR3 taken from the reference TRBV7-3 and TRBJ1-1 genes, the full variable domain is: GAGVSQTPSNKVTEKGKYVELRCDPISGHTALYWYRQSLGQGPEFLIYFQGTGAADDSGLPNDRFFAVRPEGSVSTLKIQRTERGDSAVYLCASSLKVNTEAFFGQGTRLTVV.